This T cell receptor beta chain was recorded in a study of neurological immune-mediated disorders. Regarding the study as a whole: Multiple sclerosis patients had less TCR clonal expansion than even healthy controls, unlike HTLV-1-associated myelopathy.

Germline assignment: CDR1 ENHRY and CDR2 SYGVKD. The CDR3 loop spans 13 amino acids. Trimming pared 8 bases from V and 1 base from J, leaving 12 bases between. Notes on this clonotype: The antigen remains unidentified. This may stem from a read error, because a much larger clone lies one nucleotide away.

The unsorted libraries originated from 2 million PBMCs that had been stored at -80 C. By 5'RACE with 10-nucleotide random UMIs, the cDNA was made. Per sequencing run, 15-18 subjects together gave over 170 million TCR-beta sequences. TCRdb re-called the 5' RACE reads with MiXCR, one entry per CDR3 protein. Of about 62,000 distinct CDR3 sequences listed, less than 6% are singletons. Sequencing input: PBMCs. The chain uses TRBV10-3 and TRBJ2-7, with D possibly TRBD2 on 5 matching bases. This receptor was obtained from a woman aged 45-60 years with multiple sclerosis. CDR3 nucleotide sequence: TGTGCCATCGGGAGACAAAGTTCCTACGAGCAGTACTTC. It is translated as CAIGRQSSYEQYF.